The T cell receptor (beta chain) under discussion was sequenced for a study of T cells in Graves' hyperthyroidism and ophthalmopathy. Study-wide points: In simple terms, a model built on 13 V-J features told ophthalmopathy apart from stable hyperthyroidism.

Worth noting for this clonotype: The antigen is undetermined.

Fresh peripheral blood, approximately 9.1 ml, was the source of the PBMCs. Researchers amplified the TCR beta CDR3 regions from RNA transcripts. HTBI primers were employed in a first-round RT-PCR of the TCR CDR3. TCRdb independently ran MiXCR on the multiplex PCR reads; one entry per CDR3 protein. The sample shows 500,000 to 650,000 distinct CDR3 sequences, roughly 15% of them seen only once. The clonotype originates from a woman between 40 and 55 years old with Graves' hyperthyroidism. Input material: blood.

In DNA, the CDR3 is TGTGCCAGCAGCCAAGCAATGACTAGCGGGTACAATGAGCAGTTCTTC. It translates to CASSQAMTSGYNEQFF. The V and J genes are TRBV14 and TRBJ2-1, with TRBD2 matching 10 bases. Germline assignment: CDR1 SGHDN and CDR2 FVKESK. This CDR3 is 16 amino acids long. With 1 base clipped from V and 4 bases from J, the junction kept 4 bases outside the gene matches. Full variable domain (missing parts from reference TRBV14 and TRBJ2-1): EAGVTQFPSHSVIEKGQTVTLRCDPISGHDNLYWYRRVMGKEIKFLLHFVKESKQDESGMPNNRFLAERTGGTYSTLKVQPAELEDSGVYFCASSQAMTSGYNEQFFGPGTRLTVL.